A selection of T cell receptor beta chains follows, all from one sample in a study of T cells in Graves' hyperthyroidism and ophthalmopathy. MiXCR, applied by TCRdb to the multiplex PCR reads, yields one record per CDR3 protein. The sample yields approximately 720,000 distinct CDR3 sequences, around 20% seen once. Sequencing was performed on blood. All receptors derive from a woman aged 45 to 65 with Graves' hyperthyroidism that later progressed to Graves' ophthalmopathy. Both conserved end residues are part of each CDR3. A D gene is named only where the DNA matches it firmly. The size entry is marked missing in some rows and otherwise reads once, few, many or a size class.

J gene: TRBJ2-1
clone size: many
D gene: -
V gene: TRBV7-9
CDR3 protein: CASSLRVVDEQFF
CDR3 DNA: TGTGCCAGCAGCTTAAGAGTCGTCGATGAGCAGTTCTTC

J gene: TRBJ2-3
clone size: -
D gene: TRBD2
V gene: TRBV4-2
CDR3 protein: CASSQDRSTSGEYTQYF
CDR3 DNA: TGTGCCAGCAGCCAAGATCGATCGACTAGCGGGGAGTACACGCAGTATTTT

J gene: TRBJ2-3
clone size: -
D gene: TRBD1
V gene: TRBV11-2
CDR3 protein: CASSLGQPSTDAQYF
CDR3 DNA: TGTGCCAGCAGCTTGGGACAGCCCAGCACAGATGCGCAGTATTTT

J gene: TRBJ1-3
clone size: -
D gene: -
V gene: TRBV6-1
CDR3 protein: CASSEGTGFTGNTIYF
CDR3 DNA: TGTGCCAGCAGTGAAGGAACAGGGTTCACTGGAAACACCATATATTTT

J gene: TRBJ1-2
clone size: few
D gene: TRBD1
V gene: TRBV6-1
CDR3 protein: CASSRQGPNYGYTF
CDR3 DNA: TGTGCCAGCAGTCGACAGGGACCTAACTATGGCTACACCTTC

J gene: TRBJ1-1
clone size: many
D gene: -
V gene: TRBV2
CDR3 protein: CASTGGGNTEAFF
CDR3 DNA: TGTGCCAGCACCGGAGGGGGGAACACTGAAGCTTTCTTT

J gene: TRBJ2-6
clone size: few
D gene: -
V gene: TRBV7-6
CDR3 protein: CASSLAIMTSGANVLTF
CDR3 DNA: TGTGCCAGCAGCTTAGCTATTATGACCTCTGGGGCCAACGTCCTGACTTTC

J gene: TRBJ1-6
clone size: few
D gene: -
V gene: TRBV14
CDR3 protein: CASSWAGSLSPLHF
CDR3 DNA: TGTGCCAGCAGCTGGGCCGGATCGCTCTCACCCCTCCACTTT

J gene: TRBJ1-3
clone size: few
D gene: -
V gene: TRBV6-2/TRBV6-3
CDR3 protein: CASSYRGHGNTIYF
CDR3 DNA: TGTGCCAGCAGTTACCGCGGACATGGAAACACCATATATTTT

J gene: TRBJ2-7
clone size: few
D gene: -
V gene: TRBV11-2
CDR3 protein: CASSLDQGPSSYEQYF
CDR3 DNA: TGTGCCAGCAGCTTAGATCAGGGCCCGAGCTCCTACGAGCAGTACTTC

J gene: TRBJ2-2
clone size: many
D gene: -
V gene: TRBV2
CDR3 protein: CASSVGTTNTGELFF
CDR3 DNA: TGTGCCAGCAGTGTGGGGACAACGAACACCGGGGAGCTGTTTTTT

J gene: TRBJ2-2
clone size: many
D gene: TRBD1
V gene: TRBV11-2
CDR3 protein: CASSRAQGATNTGELFF
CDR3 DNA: TGTGCCAGCAGCCGCGCCCAGGGGGCTACGAACACCGGGGAGCTGTTTTTT

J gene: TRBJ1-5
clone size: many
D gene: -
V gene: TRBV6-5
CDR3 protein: CASSYPGGGELPSNQPQHF
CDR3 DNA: TGTGCCAGCAGTTACCCCGGGGGCGGGGAGCTCCCTAGCAATCAGCCCCAGCATTTT

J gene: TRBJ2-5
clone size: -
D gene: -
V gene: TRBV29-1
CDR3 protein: CSALRLGRETQYF
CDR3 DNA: TGCAGCGCCCTCCGACTAGGGCGAGAGACCCAGTACTTC

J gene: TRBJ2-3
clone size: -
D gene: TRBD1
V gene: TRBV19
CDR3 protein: CASSSGTGMTDTQYF
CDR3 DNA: TGTGCCAGTAGTTCCGGGACAGGGATGACAGATACGCAGTATTTT

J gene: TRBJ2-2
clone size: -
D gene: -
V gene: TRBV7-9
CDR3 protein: CASKSAPGELFF
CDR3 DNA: TGTGCCAGCAAATCTGCCCCCGGGGAGCTGTTTTTT

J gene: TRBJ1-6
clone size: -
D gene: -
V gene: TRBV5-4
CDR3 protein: CASSLDRSSPLHF
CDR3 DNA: TGTGCCAGCAGCTTGGATAGGAGTTCACCCCTCCACTTT

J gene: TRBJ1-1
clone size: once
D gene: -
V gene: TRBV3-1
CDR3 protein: CASRLTRVFRSLNTEAFF
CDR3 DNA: TGTGCCAGCAGACTAACCAGGGTCTTCAGGTCATTGAACACTGAAGCTTTCTTT

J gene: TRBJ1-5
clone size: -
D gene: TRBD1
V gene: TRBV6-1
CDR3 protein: CASTYRDRNEPQHF
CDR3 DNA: TGTGCCAGCACTTACCGGGACAGGAATGAGCCCCAGCATTTT

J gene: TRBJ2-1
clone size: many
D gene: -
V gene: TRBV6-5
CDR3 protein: CASSYSAGPYAYKQFF
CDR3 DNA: TGTGCCAGCAGTTACTCTGCTGGCCCCTATGCGTATAAGCAGTTCTTC

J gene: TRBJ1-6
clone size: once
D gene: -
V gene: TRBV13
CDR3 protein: CASSEPGSYNSPLHF
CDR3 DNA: TGTGCCAGCAGCGAGCCGGGCTCCTATAATTCACCCCTCCACTTT

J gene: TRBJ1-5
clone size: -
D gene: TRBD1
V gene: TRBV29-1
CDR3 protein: CSVALAGTGVTQPQHF
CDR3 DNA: TGCAGCGTTGCCTTGGCCGGGACAGGAGTTACTCAGCCCCAGCATTTT

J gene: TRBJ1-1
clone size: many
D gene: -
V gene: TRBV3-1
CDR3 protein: CASTLGQMNTEAFF
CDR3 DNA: TGTGCCAGCACCCTCGGACAGATGAACACTGAAGCTTTCTTT

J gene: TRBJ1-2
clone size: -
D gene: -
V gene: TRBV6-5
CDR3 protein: CASSYGRGDGHYGYTF
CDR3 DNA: TGTGCCAGCAGTTACGGAAGGGGGGACGGGCACTATGGCTACACCTTC

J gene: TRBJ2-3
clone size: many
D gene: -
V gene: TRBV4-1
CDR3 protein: CASSQGGGTDTQYF
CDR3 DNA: TGTGCCAGCAGCCAAGGAGGGGGCACAGATACGCAGTATTTT

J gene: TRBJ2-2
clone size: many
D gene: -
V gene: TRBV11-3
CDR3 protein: CASSPHTGELFF
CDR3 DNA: TGTGCCAGCTCACCGCACACCGGGGAGCTGTTTTTT

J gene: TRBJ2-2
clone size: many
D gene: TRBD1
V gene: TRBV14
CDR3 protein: CASSQGTGVNTGELFF
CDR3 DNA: TGTGCCAGCAGCCAAGGGACAGGGGTGAACACCGGGGAGCTGTTTTTT

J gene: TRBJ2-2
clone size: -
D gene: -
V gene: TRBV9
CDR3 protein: CASSVPAANTGELFF
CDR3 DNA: TGTGCCAGCAGCGTCCCCGCAGCGAACACCGGGGAGCTGTTTTTT

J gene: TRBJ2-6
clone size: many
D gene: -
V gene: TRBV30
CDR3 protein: CAWSRQSGANVLTF
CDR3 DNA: TGTGCCTGGAGTCGACAGTCTGGGGCCAACGTCCTGACTTTC

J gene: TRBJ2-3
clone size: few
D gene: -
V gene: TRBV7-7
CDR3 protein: CASSSTATDTQYF
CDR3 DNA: TGTGCTAGCAGTTCCACCGCCACAGATACGCAGTATTTT

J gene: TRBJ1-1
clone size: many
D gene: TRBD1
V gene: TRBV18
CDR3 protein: CASSLQGEDTEAFF
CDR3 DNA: TGTGCCAGCTCACTACAGGGGGAGGACACTGAAGCTTTCTTT

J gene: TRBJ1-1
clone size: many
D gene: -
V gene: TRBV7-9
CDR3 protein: CASSLGSRAEAFF
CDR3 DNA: TGTGCCAGCAGCTTAGGCAGTCGCGCTGAAGCTTTCTTT

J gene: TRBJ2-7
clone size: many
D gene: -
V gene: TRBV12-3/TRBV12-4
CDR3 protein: CASSFEGYEQYF
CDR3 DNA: TGTGCCAGCAGTTTTGAGGGCTACGAGCAGTACTTC

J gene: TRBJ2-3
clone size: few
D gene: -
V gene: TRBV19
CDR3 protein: CATGVGGRTDTQYF
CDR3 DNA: TGTGCCACCGGCGTAGGGGGACGCACAGATACGCAGTATTTT

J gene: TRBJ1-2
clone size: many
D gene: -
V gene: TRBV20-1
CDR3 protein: CSSAPGGNYGYTF
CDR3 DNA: TGCAGCTCAGCCCCGGGAGGCAACTATGGCTACACCTTC

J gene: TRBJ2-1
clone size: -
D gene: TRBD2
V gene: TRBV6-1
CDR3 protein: CASSFLGLAGGSDEQFF
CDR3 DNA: TGTGCCAGCAGCTTCCTGGGACTAGCGGGGGGCAGCGATGAGCAGTTCTTC

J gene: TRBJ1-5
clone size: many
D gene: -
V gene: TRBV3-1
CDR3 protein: CASSHGYSNQPQHF
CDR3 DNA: TGTGCCAGCAGCCACGGATATAGCAATCAGCCCCAGCATTTT

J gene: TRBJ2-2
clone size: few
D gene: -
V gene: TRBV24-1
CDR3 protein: CATSDLPNTGELFF
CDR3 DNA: TGTGCCACCAGTGATTTACCGAACACCGGGGAGCTGTTTTTT

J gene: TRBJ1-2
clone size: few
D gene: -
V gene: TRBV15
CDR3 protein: CATSRDRVNYGYTF
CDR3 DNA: TGTGCCACCAGCAGAGACAGGGTGAACTATGGCTACACCTTC

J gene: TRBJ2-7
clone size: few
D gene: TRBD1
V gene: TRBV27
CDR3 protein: CASAIGTGLYEQYF
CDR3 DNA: TGTGCCAGCGCTATCGGGACAGGACTCTACGAGCAGTACTTC